Shown below are 16 T cell receptor beta chains from a single sample sequenced in a study of T cell responses to AZD1222 COVID-19 vaccine. The protocol was immunoSEQ multiplex PCR, while the TCRdb copy is restricted to in-frame clones and leaves out a portion. The data hold about 160,000 clones, with 90% to 95% observed a single time. The sequencing here drew on peripheral blood, taken 28 days after the second AZD1222 dose. Source of these receptors: an adult who received the AZD1222 COVID-19 vaccine.

The chain combines TRBV10-3 with TRBJ2-3, with no clear D. The CDR3 runs 12 residues. Germline V gene data show CDR1 as ENHRY and CDR2 as SYGVKD. Trimming took off 0 bases at V and 4 bases at J, with 2 bases between the two ends. CDR3 in amino acids: CAISESPDTQYF. The CDR3, as DNA: TGTGCCATCAGTGAGTCACCAGATACGCAGTATTTT.

This chain joins TRBV3-1 (or the pseudogene TRBV3-2) and TRBJ2-1, with no clear D. There are 16 residues in the CDR3. Trimming left V 2 bases short and J 0 bases short, with 11 bases between. Germline loops: CDR1 LGHDT, CDR2 YNNKEL (reference sequence). As DNA, the CDR3 is TGTGCCAGCAGCCAAAGAACTGGCTACTCCTACAATGAGCAGTTCTTC. Translation gives CASSQRTGYSYNEQFF.

V usage is TRBV18 and J usage is TRBJ1-2; D gene uncertain. The CDR3 has 15 residues. V was cut by 0 bases and J by 5 bases, with 13 bases left in between. Looked up from germline, CDR1 is KGHSH and CDR2 is LQKENI. The CDR3 DNA follows: TGTGCCAGCTCACCACCGGACCTACGTTCTTATGGCTACACCTTC. Translated, it gives CASSPPDLRSYGYTF.

The chain uses TRBV29-1 and TRBJ2-5; D could derive from TRBD1 or TRBD2 (5 bases each). Germline V lookup: CDR1 SQVTM, CDR2 ANQGSEA. The CDR3 runs to 15 residues. The V gene lost 2 bases and the J gene lost 2 bases, with 15 bases spanning the gap. The CDR3 DNA is TGCAGCGTTGAACGCCATAGGGACCCGCAAGAGACCCAGTACTTC. Protein product: CSVERHRDPQETQYF. Full variable domain (rest looked up from reference TRBV29-1 and TRBJ2-5): SAVISQKPSRDICQRGTSLTIQCQVDSQVTMMFWYRQQPGQSLTLIATANQGSEATYESGFVIDKFPISRPNLTFSTLTVSNMSPEDSSIYLCSVERHRDPQETQYFGPGTRLLVL.

Regarding this clone: Within the sample, other DNA sequences also encode this same CDR3. This chain links TRBV18 with TRBJ2-5; D is uncertain. The CDR3 is made up of 11 amino acids. The V gene's germline CDR1 is KGHSH and CDR2 LQKENI. V lost 3 bases, J lost 1 base, and 0 bases lay in between. The CDR3 DNA follows: TGTGCCAGCTCACCCCAAGAGACCCAGTACTTC. It codes for CASSPQETQYF.

This sequence joins TRBV19 and TRBJ2-6, with 9 bases that match TRBD2. The V gene end was trimmed by 9 bases and the J gene end by 2 bases; junction bases not matched to a gene: 11. CDR3 size: 17 residues. Germline loops: CDR1 LNHDA, CDR2 SQIVND (reference sequence). The DNA for the CDR3 is TGTGCCAGCAGCACTAGCGGGCCCTTAGCTGGGGCCAACGTCCTGACTTTC. It specifies CASSTSGPLAGANVLTF.

The chain recombines TRBV11-2 with TRBJ1-3; D is unclear. Trimming removed 1 base from V and 0 bases from J, with 10 bases in between. This CDR3 has 16 amino acids. The germline gives CDR1 SGHAT, CDR2 FQNNGV. The CDR3 bases are TGTGCCAGCAGCTTAGTGACGGGCTTCTCTGGAAACACCATATATTTT. Protein sequence: CASSLVTGFSGNTIYF.

This chain links TRBV9 with TRBJ1-3; TRBD1 agrees at 7 bases. With V trimmed by 6 bases and J by 7 bases, 4 bases remained unmatched. CDR3 size: 12 residues. Germline CDR1 and CDR2: SGDLS and YYNGEE. The CDR3 sequence: CASNAGGNTIYF. Here the CDR3 DNA reads TGTGCCAGCAACGCAGGGGGGAACACCATATATTTT.

The gene calls are TRBV28 and TRBJ2-3; 7 bases match TRBD2. Germline V gene data show CDR1 as MDHEN and CDR2 as SYDVKM. Trimming cost V 4 bases and J 5 bases; bases outside gene matches: 9. The CDR3 spans 15 residues. The CDR3 loop is CASSSTWTSQDTQYF. The CDR3 DNA follows: TGTGCCAGCAGTTCGACCTGGACTAGTCAAGATACGCAGTATTTT.

The rearrangement uses TRBV3-1 (or the pseudogene TRBV3-2) and TRBJ2-2, with 14 positions matching TRBD2. The V gene end was trimmed by 6 bases and the J gene end by 7 bases; junction bases not matched to a gene: 4. The CDR3 runs to 15 residues. Germline-derived CDR1 and CDR2 are LGHDT and YNNKEL (reference sequence). The CDR3 DNA follows: TGTGCCAGCAGGCGACTAGCGGGAGGGTTCGGGGAGCTGTTTTTT. Protein product: CASRRLAGGFGELFF.

V is TRBV11-2 and J is TRBJ2-3, with D unresolved. CDR1 SGHAT and CDR2 FQNNGV come from the germline V gene. V dropped 0 bases and J dropped 12 bases, with 16 bases sitting between them. This CDR3 comprises 14 residues. CDR3 sequence (DNA): TGTGCCAGCAGCTTAGATCGTGGTGCCCGCTTTCAGTATTTT. It is translated as CASSLDRGARFQYF.

CDR3 sequence reads: CASSQDVRVKYGYTF. CDR3 bases: TGCGCCAGCAGCCAAGATGTCAGGGTCAAGTACGGCTACACCTTC. The chain is built from TRBV4-1 and TRBJ1-2, with D perhaps TRBD1 (5 bases). The V end was cut by 0 bases, the J end by 8 bases, with 16 bases between. CDR3 size: 15 residues. The V gene's germline CDR1 is MGHRA and CDR2 YSYEKL.

Notes on this clone: This sample includes further DNA sequences coding for the same CDR3. The chain recombines TRBV3-1 (or the pseudogene TRBV3-2) with TRBJ2-7; 13 bases line up with TRBD2. The CDR3 is 15 residues long. Per the germline V gene, CDR1 is LGHDT and CDR2 is YNNKEL (reference sequence). V lost 1 base to trimming and J lost 7 bases; unmatched junction nucleotides: 4. CDR3 bases: TGTGCCAGCAGCCAAGGGACTAGCGGGAGAGGGGAGCAGTACTTC. This gives the protein CASSQGTSGRGEQYF.

V and J are TRBV9 and TRBJ1-1; a weak D match, TRBD1 (5 bases). The length of the CDR3 is 15 residues. Trimming pared 3 bases from V and 3 bases from J, leaving 15 bases between. Germline V CDR1 and CDR2: SGDLS, YYNGEE. CDR3 in amino acids: CASSESGWGDTEAFF. In DNA form, the CDR3 reads TGTGCCAGCAGCGAGAGCGGGTGGGGGGACACTGAAGCTTTCTTT.

The chain links TRBV5-4 to TRBJ2-5; D may correspond to TRBD1 or TRBD2 (5 bases each). CDR1 and CDR2 (germline): SGHNT, YYREEE (reference sequence). The V and J ends lost 4 bases and 4 bases respectively, with 14 bases between them. The CDR3 extends over 14 amino acids. CDR3 nucleotides: TGTGCCAGCAGCACCCAGTGGGGGTCAGAGACCCAGTACTTC. Protein: CASSTQWGSETQYF.

The chain links TRBV5-1 to TRBJ2-3; TRBD2 matches 9 bases. Germline loops: CDR1 SGHRS, CDR2 YFSETQ. The CDR3 has 14 residues. V gave up 5 bases and J gave up 5 bases; unmatched junction bases: 6. This chain's CDR3 is CASSAGGPVDTQYF. CDR3 sequence (DNA): TGCGCCAGCAGTGCGGGAGGGCCCGTAGATACGCAGTATTTT.